This entry describes one TCR beta chain. Antigen unknown. The ends were cut back, 5 bases at V and 0 bases at J, with 14 bases in the middle. Germline V lookup: CDR1 MDHEN, CDR2 SYDVKM. CDR3 length: 16 residues. Profiled with immunoSEQ multiplex PCR; TCRdb holds only in-frame clones, not every one. The data hold approximately 45,000 clones, with around 86% observed a single time. The sample is drawn from a study of PD-L1 blockade in urothelial cancer. Study at large: Men with urothelial cancer arising in the bladder made up about 85% of the roughly 29 patients. Patients arrived having already received 0 to 3 prior chemotherapy regimens. Findings and caveats of the study: Where pretreatment blood TCR clonality fell below the median, better survival was predicted.

Specified time point: pretreatment peripheral blood. V and J are TRBV28 and TRBJ1-3; D might be TRBD1 (6 bases). The TCR originated in a man aged 50-60 years with urothelial cancer. This material consisted of PBMCs, taken around atezolizumab (anti-PD-L1) treatment. CDR3 sequence (DNA): TGTGCCAGCAGTCTATCGGGACACCCCTCTGGAAACACCATATATTTT. This encodes CASSLSGHPSGNTIYF.